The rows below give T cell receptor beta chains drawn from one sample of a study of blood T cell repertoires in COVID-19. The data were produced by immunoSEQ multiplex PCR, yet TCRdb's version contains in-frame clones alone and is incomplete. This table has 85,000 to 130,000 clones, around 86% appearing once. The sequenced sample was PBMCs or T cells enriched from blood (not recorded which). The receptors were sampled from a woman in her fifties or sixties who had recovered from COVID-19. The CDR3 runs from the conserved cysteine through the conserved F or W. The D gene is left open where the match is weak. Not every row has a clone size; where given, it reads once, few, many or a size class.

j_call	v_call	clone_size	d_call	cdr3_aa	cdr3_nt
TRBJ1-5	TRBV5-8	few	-	CASSFEGISNQPQHF	TGTGCCAGCAGCTTTGAGGGTATAAGCAATCAGCCCCAGCATTTT
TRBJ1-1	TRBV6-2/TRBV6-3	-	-	CASSYEHFPNTEAFF	TGTGCCAGCAGTTACGAGCACTTCCCAAACACTGAAGCTTTCTTT
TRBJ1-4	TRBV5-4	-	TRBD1	CASSSTGAAEKLFF	TGTGCCAGCAGCTCTACAGGGGCGGCTGAAAAACTGTTTTTT
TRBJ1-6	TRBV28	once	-	CASSPQTTGTLGF	TGTGCCAGCAGTCCCCAAACCACAGGCACCCTAGGATTT
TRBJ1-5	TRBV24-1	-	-	CATSEEGSNQPQHF	TGTGCCACCAGTGAGGAGGGCAGCAATCAGCCCCAGCATTTT
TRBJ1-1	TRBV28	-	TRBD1	CASSEQGDTEAFF	TGTGCCAGCAGTGAACAGGGGGACACTGAAGCTTTCTTT
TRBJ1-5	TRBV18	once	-	CASSPGGEPQHF	TGTGCCAGCTCACCAGGGGGCGAGCCCCAGCATTTT
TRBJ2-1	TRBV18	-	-	CASVTGSSYNEQFF	TGTGCCAGCGTCACGGGTAGTTCCTACAATGAGCAGTTCTTC
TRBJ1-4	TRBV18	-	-	CASSAKQGTNEKLFF	TGTGCCAGCTCGGCGAAACAGGGAACTAATGAAAAACTGTTTTTT
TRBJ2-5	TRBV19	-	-	CASSFAAGILETQYF	TGTGCCAGTAGCTTCGCCGCGGGGATTTTAGAGACCCAGTACTTC
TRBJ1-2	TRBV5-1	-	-	CASSPDDRRNYGYTF	TGCGCCAGCAGCCCGGACGACAGGAGGAACTATGGCTACACCTTC
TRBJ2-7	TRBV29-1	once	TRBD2	CSVDPGGGSDEQYF	TGCAGCGTTGATCCGGGGGGTGGAAGCGACGAGCAGTACTTC
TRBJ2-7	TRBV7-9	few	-	CASSSQGYEQYF	TGTGCCAGCAGCTCCCAGGGTTACGAGCAGTACTTC
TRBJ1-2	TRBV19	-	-	CASGDFAGYTF	TGTGCCAGTGGGGACTTCGCTGGCTACACCTTC
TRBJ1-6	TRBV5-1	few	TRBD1	CASSLWDSTSYNSPLHF	TGCGCCAGCAGCTTGTGGGACAGCACCTCCTATAATTCACCCCTCCACTTT
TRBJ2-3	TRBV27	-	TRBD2	CAAGRVTDTQYF	TGTGCCGCCGGGAGGGTCACAGATACGCAGTATTTT
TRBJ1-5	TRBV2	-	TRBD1	CASRGQQNSNQPQHF	TGTGCCAGCAGGGGACAGCAGAATAGCAATCAGCCCCAGCATTTT
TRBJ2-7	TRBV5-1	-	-	CASSETGEQYF	TGCGCCAGCAGCGAGACGGGGGAGCAGTACTTC
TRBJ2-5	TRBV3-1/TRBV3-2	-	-	CASGARGMETQYF	TGTGCCAGCGGAGCGAGGGGGATGGAGACCCAGTACTTC
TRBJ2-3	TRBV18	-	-	CASSGQNTDTQYF	TGTGCCAGCTCAGGACAGAACACAGATACGCAGTATTTT
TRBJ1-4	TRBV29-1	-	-	CSVTRGTNEKLFF	TGCAGCGTGACGCGGGGCACCAATGAAAAACTGTTTTTT
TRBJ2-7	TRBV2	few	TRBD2	CASSGTSGFYEQYF	TGTGCCAGCTCGGGGACTAGCGGTTTTTACGAGCAGTACTTC
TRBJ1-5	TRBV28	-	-	CASSQFTWSRDNQPQHF	TGTGCCAGCAGCCAGTTTACGTGGTCGAGGGACAATCAGCCCCAGCATTTT
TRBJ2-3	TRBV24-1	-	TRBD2	CATSDRAGAGTDTQYF	TGTGCCACCAGTGATAGAGCGGGAGCCGGGACAGATACGCAGTATTTT
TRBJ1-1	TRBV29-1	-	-	CSVARGRVTEAFF	TGCAGCGTTGCGCGGGGCAGGGTGACTGAAGCTTTCTTT
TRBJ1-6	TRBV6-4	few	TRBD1	CASSDGGQGHNSPLHF	TGTGCCAGCAGTGACGGGGGACAGGGGCATAATTCACCCCTCCACTTT
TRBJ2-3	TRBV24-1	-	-	CATSAPGSTDTQYF	TGTGCCACCAGTGCCCCCGGGAGCACAGATACGCAGTATTTT
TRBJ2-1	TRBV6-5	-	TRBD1	CASSTRGLNEQFF	TGTGCCAGCAGCACCAGGGGGCTGAATGAGCAGTTCTTC
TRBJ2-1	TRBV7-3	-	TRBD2	CASRLVAGGPDEQFF	TGTGCCAGCAGATTGGTAGCGGGGGGGCCGGATGAGCAGTTCTTC
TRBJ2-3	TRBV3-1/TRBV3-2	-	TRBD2	CASSQVQAGEIDTQYF	TGTGCCAGCAGCCAAGTTCAAGCGGGAGAGATAGATACGCAGTATTTT
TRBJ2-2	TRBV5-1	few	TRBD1	CASSQGELELFF	TGCGCCAGCAGCCAGGGGGAGCTGGAGCTGTTTTTT
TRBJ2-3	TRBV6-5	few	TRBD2	CASSPTSGAYTQYF	TGTGCCAGCAGTCCGACTAGCGGGGCCTATACGCAGTATTTT
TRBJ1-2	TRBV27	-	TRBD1	CATQGTGDGYTF	TGTGCCACCCAAGGGACAGGGGATGGCTACACCTTC
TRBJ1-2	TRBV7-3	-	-	CASSPRLNPAHNYGYTF	TGTGCCAGCAGCCCTAGACTAAACCCGGCGCATAACTATGGCTACACCTTC
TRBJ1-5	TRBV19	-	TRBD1	CASSIGDRGLQPQHF	TGTGCCAGTAGTATAGGGGACAGGGGGCTTCAGCCCCAGCATTTT
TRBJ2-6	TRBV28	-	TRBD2	CASSFGGAGANVLTF	TGTGCCAGCAGTTTTGGGGGGGCTGGGGCCAACGTCCTGACTTTC
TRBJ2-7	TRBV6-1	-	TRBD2	CASSETRTSGLREQYF	TGTGCCAGCAGTGAAACTCGGACTAGCGGCCTACGAGAGCAGTACTTC
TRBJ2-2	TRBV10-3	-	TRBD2	CAIMPSGGATGELFF	TGTGCCATCATGCCTAGCGGGGGTGCAACCGGGGAGCTGTTTTTT
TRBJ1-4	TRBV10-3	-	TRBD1	CAISRGEDEKLFF	TGTGCCATCAGCAGGGGGGAGGATGAAAAACTGTTTTTT
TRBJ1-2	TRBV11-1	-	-	CASSSWAVGDYGYTF	TGTGCCAGCAGCTCATGGGCCGTCGGGGACTATGGCTACACCTTC
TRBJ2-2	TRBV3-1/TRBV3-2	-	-	CASSPSLTRGAGELFF	TGTGCCAGCAGCCCCTCTTTGACACGGGGAGCCGGGGAGCTGTTTTTT
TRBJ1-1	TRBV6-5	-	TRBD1	CASSYQGAMGQAEAFF	TGTGCCAGCAGTTATCAGGGGGCGATGGGTCAGGCTGAAGCTTTCTTT
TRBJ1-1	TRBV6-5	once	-	CASRKDSLNTEAFF	TGTGCCAGCAGGAAAGACAGCCTTAACACTGAAGCTTTCTTT